This T cell receptor (beta chain) was captured in a study of blood T cell repertoires in COVID-19. Overall study: The samples span acute and convalescent COVID-19 from the United States, Italy and Spain.

Looked up from germline, CDR1 is SGHNT and CDR2 is YYREEE (reference sequence). This CDR3 contains 14 residues. The ends were cut back, 4 bases at V and 2 bases at J, with 10 bases in the middle. The table came from immunoSEQ multiplex PCR; TCRdb's copy has only in-frame clones and leaves some out. The sample records some 40,000 clones, over 75% being singletons. Sample: peripheral blood. The TCR was taken from a human donor in a cohort sampled during active COVID-19. The chain couples TRBV5-4 to TRBJ2-1, with D perhaps matching TRBD2 (5 bases). The CDR3 DNA reads TGTGCCAGCAGCCCTAGCACTACCTACAATGAGCAGTTCTTC. Amino acid sequence: CASSPSTTYNEQFF.